This T cell receptor beta chain was identified in a study of blood T cells in healthy people across ages. Isolation yielded PBMCs, at least 7 million per sample, in every case. V was clipped by 5 bases and J by 10 bases, with 33 bases between them. Germline CDR1 SEHNR, CDR2 FQNEAQ (reference sequence). The CDR3 spans 19 residues. This clonotype was detected a few times. A second about 7 to 12 cycle PCR used barcoded and J-beta primers. TCRdb passed the 5' RACE reads through MiXCR, listing each CDR3 protein once. The data contain approximately 780,000 distinct CDR3 sequences, roughly 25% of them singletons. This sample also belongs to another study, concerning T cells of mothers and their children. From that study: Three healthy Caucasian mothers, along with their six children, served as the donors. Whatever RNA was extracted went entirely into cDNA synthesis, at roughly 1.6 ug per 15 ul.

The V and J genes are TRBV7-9 and TRBJ2-1, with a tentative D call TRBD1 (6 bases). The sample comprised blood. This TCR came from a boy aged 5-17 years in good health. The CDR3 sequence: CASSANPWGRGYLQWEQFF. CDR3 nucleotides: TGTGCCAGCAGCGCCAACCCTTGGGGCAGGGGTTACCTACAATGGGAGCAGTTCTTC. The full variable domain, in which reference TRBV7-9 and TRBJ2-1 provide the parts outside the CDR3, is DTGVSQNPRHKITKRGQNVTFRCDPISEHNRLYWYRQTLGQGPEFLTYFQNEAQLEKSRLLSDRFSAERPKGSFSTLEIQRTEQGDSAMYLCASSANPWGRGYLQWEQFFGPGTRLTVL.